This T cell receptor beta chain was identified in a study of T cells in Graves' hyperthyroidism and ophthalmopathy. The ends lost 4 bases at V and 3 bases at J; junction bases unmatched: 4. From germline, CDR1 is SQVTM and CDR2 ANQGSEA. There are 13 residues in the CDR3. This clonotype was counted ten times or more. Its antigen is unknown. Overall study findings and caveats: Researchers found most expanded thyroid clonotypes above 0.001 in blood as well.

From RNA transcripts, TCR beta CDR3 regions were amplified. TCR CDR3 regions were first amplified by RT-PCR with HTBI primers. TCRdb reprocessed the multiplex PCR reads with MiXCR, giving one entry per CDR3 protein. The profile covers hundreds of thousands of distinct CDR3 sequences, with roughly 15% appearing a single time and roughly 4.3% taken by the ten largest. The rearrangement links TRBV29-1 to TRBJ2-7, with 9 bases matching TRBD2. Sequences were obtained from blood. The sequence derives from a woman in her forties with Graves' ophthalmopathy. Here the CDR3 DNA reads TGCAGCGTTGTACTAGCGGGCTTCTACGAGCAGTACTTC. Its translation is CSVVLAGFYEQYF.